The 10 T cell receptor beta chains in this list originate from one sample, sequenced in a study of blood T cells in healthy people across ages. Using a J-beta primer mix together with a sample-barcoded 5' primer, a second PCR was run for about 7 to 12 cycles. TCRdb reprocessed the 5' RACE reads with MiXCR, giving one entry per CDR3 protein. The sample has about 680,000 distinct CDR3 sequences; 45% to 50% are singletons. Sequenced sample: blood. These receptors were taken from a woman between 55 and 75 years old in good health.

The genes are TRBV7-2 and TRBJ2-3; D unclear. Trimming shortened V by 1 base and J by 1 base, and 6 bases separated the two germline ends. In germline, CDR1 is SGHTA, CDR2 FQGNSA. The CDR3 loop spans 14 amino acids. CDR3 sequence: CASSLGVGTDTQYF. The CDR3 DNA follows: TGTGCCAGCAGCTTAGGCGTAGGCACAGATACGCAGTATTTT.

This clonotype was counted once. The rearrangement joins TRBV20-1 to TRBJ1-2; TRBD1 agrees at 12 bases. Germline loops: CDR1 DFQATT, CDR2 SNEGSKA (reference sequence). The CDR3 spans 14 residues. The V gene end was trimmed by 3 bases and the J gene end by 8 bases; junction bases not matched to a gene: 7. Here the CDR3 DNA reads TGCAGTGCTAGCGAGGGACAGGGGGCGGGAGGCTACACCTTC. Translation gives CSASEGQGAGGYTF.

The chain joins TRBV6-5 to TRBJ2-4, with TRBD2 matching 14 bases. The end of the DNA aligns better with TRBJ2-7, so the J call may be wrong. Germline assignment: CDR1 MNHEY and CDR2 SVGAGI. This CDR3 comprises 15 residues. CDR3 coding DNA: TGTGCCAGCAGGTCAGGACTAGCGGGAGGCTACGAGCAGTACTTC. Translation: CASRSGLAGGYEQYF.

This clonotype was observed a few times. The J gene is TRBJ2-7, the V gene TRBV29-1, with TRBD1 matching over 8 bases. The CDR3 spans 16 residues. Looked up from germline, CDR1 is SQVTM and CDR2 is ANQGSEA. The junction had 11 bases not matched to a gene; V was cut back by 4 bases and J by 0 bases. This CDR3 reads CSVVGDGQGSSYEQYF. The CDR3 nucleotides read TGCAGCGTTGTGGGGGACGGACAGGGAAGCTCCTACGAGCAGTACTTC.

A few counts support this clonotype. The V and J genes are TRBV20-1 and TRBJ2-1; D perhaps matches TRBD2 (6 bases). The length of the CDR3 is 13 residues. Germline V CDR1 and CDR2: DFQATT, SNEGSKA (reference sequence). The V gene lost 3 bases and the J gene lost 6 bases, with 12 bases spanning the gap. The CDR3 loop is CSASKDYSNEQFF. For the CDR3, the DNA is TGCAGTGCTAGTAAGGACTATTCCAATGAGCAGTTCTTC.

V usage is TRBV5-1 and J usage is TRBJ2-7, with 7 positions matching TRBD1. The V gene end was trimmed by 6 bases and the J gene end by 2 bases; junction bases not matched to a gene: 5. Per the germline V gene, CDR1 is SGHRS and CDR2 is YFSETQ. The CDR3 sequence is 13 residues long. The DNA for the CDR3 is TGCGCCAGCAAAACAGGGGCTACCTACGAGCAGTACTTC. Protein: CASKTGATYEQYF. Combining the CDR3 with reference TRBV5-1 and TRBJ2-7 gives the whole variable domain KAGVTQTPRYLIKTRGQQVTLSCSPISGHRSVSWYQQTPGQGLQFLFEYFSETQRNKGNFPGRFSGRQFSNSRSEMNVSTLELGDSALYLCASKTGATYEQYFGPGTRLTVT.

The rearrangement uses TRBV20-1 and TRBJ2-5; D is unresolved. The V gene lost 6 bases and the J gene lost 11 bases, with 25 bases spanning the gap. The CDR3 spans 14 residues. Germline V CDR1 and CDR2: DFQATT, SNEGSKA (reference sequence). The DNA for the CDR3 is TGCAGTGCCACTCTACCTTCGAGACGAAATGAGCAGTACTTC. This sequence encodes CSATLPSRRNEQYF.

The chain joins TRBV7-9 to TRBJ2-5, with TRBD2 identical over 14 bases. Germline lookup yields CDR1 SEHNR and CDR2 FQNEAQ (reference sequence). The J segment lost 6 bases and the V segment lost 6 bases, leaving 6 bases of the junction unmatched. The CDR3 has 15 amino acids. The CDR3 DNA follows: TGTGCCAGCAGTTCAGGACTAGCGGGAGGAAAGACCCAGTACTTC. Translating gives CASSSGLAGGKTQYF.

This rearrangement joins TRBV20-1 to TRBJ2-1; 13 nucleotides agree with TRBD2. Germline V lookup: CDR1 DFQATT, CDR2 SNEGSKA (reference sequence). Trimming cost V 6 bases and J 0 bases; bases outside gene matches: 8. This CDR3 has 17 amino acids. The CDR3 DNA sequence: TGCAGTGCCCCCGGGACTAGCGGGATTTTCTCCTACAATGAGCAGTTCTTC. This translates into CSAPGTSGIFSYNEQFF.

This clonotype was observed a few times. The chain combines TRBV7-2 with TRBJ1-1; D is perhaps TRBD1 (6 bases). The V end was cut by 6 bases, the J end by 6 bases, with 14 bases between. The V gene's germline CDR1 is SGHTA and CDR2 FQGNSA. The CDR3 contains 13 residues. This chain's CDR3 is CASSYTRGAEAFF. The CDR3 nucleotides are TGTGCCAGCAGTTATACCAGGGGCGCTGAAGCTTTCTTT. Combining the CDR3 with reference TRBV7-2 and TRBJ1-1 gives the whole variable domain GAGVSQSPSNKVTEKGKDVELRCDPISGHTALYWYRQSLGQGLEFLIYFQGNSAPDKSGLPSDRFSAERTGGSVSTLTIQRTQQEDSAVYLCASSYTRGAEAFFGQGTRLTVV.